The rows below give T cell receptor beta chains drawn from one sample of a study of identical twins. Via MiXCR, TCRdb re-called the 5' RACE reads, giving one row per CDR3 protein. Among 500,000 or so distinct CDR3 sequences, roughly 21% were seen once, and the ten largest hold about 0.93%. This sample was shared with a second study, whose subject was T cells expressing NK-cell markers.

Sequenced sample: CD4+ T cells sorted from blood. These receptors originate from a woman between 18 and 30 years old in good health. Both conserved end residues are part of each CDR3. The D gene is left open where the match is weak. The size field is filled for only some rows; it gives once, few, many or a size class.

TRBJ1-1 | TRBV6-1 | TRBD1 | - | TGTGCCACCCTGGACAGGCGAGGTGGCACTGAAGCTTTCTTT | CATLDRRGGTEAFF
TRBJ1-2 | TRBV20-1 | - | few | TGCAGTGCTAGAAATCCCTTGGGCAGGCCGCGCAACTATGGCTACACCTTC | CSARNPLGRPRNYGYTF
TRBJ1-1 | TRBV12-3/TRBV12-4 | TRBD1 | few | TGTGCCAGCGCCGACAGGGTCACTGAAGCTTTCTTT | CASADRVTEAFF
TRBJ2-1 | TRBV4-3 | - | few | TGCGCCAGCAGCCAGGACTGGAGCTCCTACAATGAGCAGTTCTTC | CASSQDWSSYNEQFF
TRBJ1-1 | TRBV20-1 | - | - | TGCAGTGCCGGGACGTATGAAGCTTTCTTT | CSAGTYEAFF
TRBJ2-7 | TRBV30 | - | - | TGTGCCTGGAGCACGGGTGGGTACTACGAGCAGTACTTC | CAWSTGGYYEQYF
TRBJ2-5 | TRBV20-1 | - | - | TGCAGTGCTAGGTCAGCGCAGGGCCAAGAGACCCAGTACTTC | CSARSAQGQETQYF
TRBJ2-5 | TRBV6-1 | - | - | TGTGCCAGCAGTCCCACTAGCCAGGGAGAGACCCAGTACTTC | CASSPTSQGETQYF
TRBJ1-3 | TRBV10-2 | - | few | TGCGCCAGCAGGGGTGATGGTCACACCATATATTTT | CASRGDGHTIYF
TRBJ1-1 | TRBV20-1 | - | few | TGCAGTGCAAGAAGCGGGACGAATATGAACACTGAAGCTTTCTTT | CSARSGTNMNTEAFF
TRBJ2-4 | TRBV6-5 | TRBD2 | - | TGTGCCAGCAGTTACTCCATAGCGGGAGAGGCCAAAAACATTCAGTACTTC | CASSYSIAGEAKNIQYF
TRBJ1-1 | TRBV27 | - | few | TGTGCCAGCAGACCACAGGGCCGATTTACTGAAGCTTTCTTT | CASRPQGRFTEAFF
TRBJ2-7 | TRBV12-3/TRBV12-4 | TRBD2 | - | TGTGCCAGCAGTCCGGGGACTAGCGGGGCTCGCACCTACGAGCAGTACTTC | CASSPGTSGARTYEQYF
TRBJ2-1 | TRBV29-1 | - | few | TGCAGCGCAGACGGACAATCCTACAATGAGCAGTTCTTC | CSADGQSYNEQFF
TRBJ1-4 | TRBV20-1 | - | many | TGCAGTGCCGGGGGCAGGGGACACGAAAAACTGTTTTTT | CSAGGRGHEKLFF
TRBJ2-1 | TRBV11-2 | - | - | TGTGCCAGCAGCCGAACCGGGACTGGCGGGACTGAGCAGTTCTTC | CASSRTGTGGTEQFF
TRBJ2-2 | TRBV12-3/TRBV12-4 | - | few | TGTGCCAGCAGTTATATAAACACCGGGGAGCTGTTTTTT | CASSYINTGELFF
TRBJ2-1 | TRBV4-3 | - | - | TGCGCCAGCAGCCAAGTAGGCTCCCTTACCCCGTACGATGAGCAGTTCTTC | CASSQVGSLTPYDEQFF
TRBJ2-2 | TRBV11-3 | - | few | TGTGCCAGCAGCCCACAACCGGGATACACCGGGGAGCTGTTTTTT | CASSPQPGYTGELFF
TRBJ1-1 | TRBV5-1 | - | few | TGCGCCAGCAGCGGGGCATTGGACACTGAAGCTTTCTTT | CASSGALDTEAFF
TRBJ1-4 | TRBV9 | - | - | TGTGCCAGCAGCGTAGTCGGGACGCCTAATGAAAAACTGTTTTTT | CASSVVGTPNEKLFF
TRBJ1-5 | TRBV12-3/TRBV12-4 | TRBD1 | - | TGTGCCAGCAGGGGGGGGCAGGGGGGAAAGCCCCAGCATTTT | CASRGGQGGKPQHF
TRBJ2-1 | TRBV29-1 | - | few | TGCAGCGGGGACCGGGCCTTTAACGATGAGCAGTTCTTC | CSGDRAFNDEQFF
TRBJ2-1 | TRBV20-1 | TRBD2 | - | TGCAGTTATCCTCTGGGGGGGAGCTCCTACAATGAGCAGTTCTTC | CSYPLGGSSYNEQFF
TRBJ2-7 | TRBV3-1 | - | - | TGTGCCAGCAGTGGGACAATTCCCGAGCAGTACTTC | CASSGTIPEQYF
TRBJ1-3 | TRBV9 | - | many | TGTGCCAGCAGCGTAGGACAGGTCTCTGGAAACACCATATATTTT | CASSVGQVSGNTIYF
TRBJ1-1 | TRBV18 | - | - | TGTGCCAGCTCACCGTACCTTTTGAACACTGAAGCTTTCTTT | CASSPYLLNTEAFF